The present T cell receptor beta chain was sequenced within a study of T cell responses to AZD1222 COVID-19 vaccine. Study-level points and caveats: It should be noted that donors were predominantly white British and more often female, and clonal diversity was possibly underestimated.

The repertoire was sequenced with immunoSEQ multiplex PCR; TCRdb's copy has only in-frame clones and lacks some. The sample consists of over 65,000 clones, about 90% of them appearing once. This clone has a single count. Its target is unknown. Per germline, CDR1 SGHAT and CDR2 FQNNGV. The CDR3 has 15 residues. V gave up 6 bases and J gave up 5 bases; unmatched junction bases: 8. This receptor was identified in an adult in good health. Sequences were derived from peripheral blood, sampled on day 0 of AZD1222 vaccination. J is TRBJ2-1 and V is TRBV11-2; 9 bases agree with TRBD2. The CDR3 DNA follows: TGTGCCAGCAGAGGAAGCGGGGGGCGGAACAATGAGCAGTTCTTC. Its protein is CASRGSGGRNNEQFF.